This T cell receptor (beta chain) comes out of a study of blood T cell repertoires in COVID-19 (dated by TCRdb to between 2020 and 2021). Describing the broader study: Collaborator samples came from the United States, Italy and Spain and covered acute and convalescent phases of COVID-19. A freely available public database, intended as a resource for researchers studying the immune response to SARS-CoV-2, is where the repertoires were released. The prospective study material was composed of cDNA or gDNA derived from T cells, B-cell-depleted T cells, or PBMCs. Deeply sampled blood TCRbeta repertoires from subjects exposed to, actively infected with, or recovered from COVID-19 were included in the dataset. The samples were drawn from two sources: the first 160 participants of the ongoing ImmuneRACE study, and fewer than 1,500 subjects contributed by 6 global collaborators. Sample metadata almost always included a de-identified subject ID, COVID-19 status, age in years and sex. Where available, HLA class I and class II types were taken from metadata supplied by the sample provider and were not determined by assay-based typing. Findings and caveats that apply to the study as a whole: Clinical and demographic metadata were provided uncurated, with the amount varying by source and participant.

In the prospective study, participants were roughly 18 to 95 years old, resided in fewer than 25 geographic areas of the United States, and were enrolled through a virtual design. In the prospective study, cohorts were assigned on the basis of participant-reported clinical history obtained from a screening survey and a study questionnaire. ImmuneRACE Cohort 3 recovered participants were defined by two consecutive negative NP/OP PCR tests, healthcare professional clearance, or symptom resolution. In the prospective study, mobile phlebotomists collected whole blood, serum and a nasopharyngeal or oropharyngeal swab from each participant. Additional blood draws and questionnaires over an approximately two-month period could optionally be provided by prospective study participants. Before DNA extraction, prospective study blood samples were shipped either frozen or at room temperature. Reading from cysteine to phenylalanine, the CDR3 counts 16 amino acids. Left in the record is the CDR3 DNA by itself, 48 bases read in frame from the first base. V loses 4 bases at its end and J loses 1 base; junction bases beyond the gene matches: 7. CDR1 MDHEN and CDR2 SYDVKM are derived from the germline V gene.

The immunoSEQ Assay, a bias-controlled multiplex PCR, was used to amplify TCRbeta CDR3 regions from genomic DNA. Processing in the source paper ran as follows. The number of nucleated cells in each sample was estimated by amplification of reference gene primers within the assay. To quantify the absolute abundance of each unique TCRbeta CDR3 rearrangement, sequence reads were collapsed and filtered. For each sample, productive Simpson clonality was calculated by taking the square root of Simpson's diversity index across productive rearrangements. What TCRdb holds here is the immuneACCESS table cut down to in-frame rearrangements. Part of the clones is not present; checked against another copy, under half of the missing clones reflect an unresolved V gene, and the others are unexplained. The V and J calls and clone size come from that table; D and trimming were worked out from the DNA. The sample yields fewer than 200,000 clones; about nine tenths were counted once. The top ten clonotypes cover 9% of the sample.

Details on this clone: It has no known antigen specificity. No much larger clone is present one base from it, and per-base qualities are unavailable.

Here the chain combines TRBV28 and TRBJ1-1, and 9 bases in between align with TRBD1. The TCR comes from a woman aged 18-29 years who had recovered from COVID-19. The sample consisted of PBMCs or T cells enriched from blood (not recorded which). The CDR3 region reads CASSWNRGRGNTEAFF. The DNA sequence is given as TGTGCCAGCAGTTGGAACAGGGGGCGGGGGAACACTGAAGCTTTCTTT.